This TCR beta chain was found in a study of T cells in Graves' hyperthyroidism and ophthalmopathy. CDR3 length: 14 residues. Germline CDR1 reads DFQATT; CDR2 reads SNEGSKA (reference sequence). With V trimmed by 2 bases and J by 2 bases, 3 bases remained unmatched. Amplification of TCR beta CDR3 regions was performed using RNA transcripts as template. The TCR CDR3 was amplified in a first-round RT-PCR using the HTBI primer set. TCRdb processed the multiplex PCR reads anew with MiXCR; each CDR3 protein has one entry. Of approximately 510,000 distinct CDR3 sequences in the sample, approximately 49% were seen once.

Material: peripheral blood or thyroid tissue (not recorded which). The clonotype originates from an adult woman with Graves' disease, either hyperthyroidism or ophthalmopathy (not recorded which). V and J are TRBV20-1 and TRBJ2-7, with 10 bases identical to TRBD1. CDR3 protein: CSARSGTGAYEQYF. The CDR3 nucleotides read TGCAGTGCTAGATCCGGGACAGGGGCCTACGAGCAGTACTTC.